These 10 T cell receptor beta chains share one sample of origin, sequenced in a study of shared clonotypes between healthy human individuals. Generated by immunoSEQ multiplex PCR, the TCRdb table keeps only in-frame clones and is missing some. The repertoire holds approximately 500,000 clones, with 70% to 80% as singletons. The sample comprised PBMCs. Receptor source: a woman between 40 and 55 years old in good health. Some clones in this sample may be carry-over from other donors' samples.

This chain connects TRBV5-6 to TRBJ2-5; 9 bases match TRBD1. The DNA end lines up better with TRBJ2-7; the J call may be wrong. Germline V gives CDR1 SGHDT, CDR2 YYEEEE. This CDR3 comprises 15 residues. The CDR3 sequence is CASSSRWTGAYEQYF. The CDR3 bases are TGTGCCAGCAGCTCTCGGTGGACAGGGGCCTACGAGCAGTACTTC.

Comments on this clone: Different DNA sequences within this sample yield the same CDR3. The V and J genes are TRBV5-1 and TRBJ2-7; 15 bases line up with TRBD2. Germline assignment: CDR1 SGHRS and CDR2 YFSETQ. The CDR3 runs to 15 residues. V dropped 4 bases and J dropped 3; count of bases not matched to a gene: 2. CDR3 amino acids: CASSQGLAGGYEQYF. For the CDR3, the DNA is TGCGCCAGCAGCCAGGGACTAGCGGGAGGCTACGAGCAGTACTTC.

The CDR3 is CASSFPGRVAFF. The CDR3 nucleotides are TGTGCCAGCAGCTTCCCCGGGAGGGTGGCTTTCTTT. The chain is built from TRBV7-2 and TRBJ1-1; D remains unclear. This CDR3 spans 12 amino acids. V was pared by 3 bases and J by 11 bases, with 13 bases between. Germline CDR1 and CDR2: SGHTA and FQGNSA.

This clone was seen once. This chain joins TRBV20-1 and TRBJ1-1; D ambiguous. The CDR3 covers 11 residues. V gave up 2 bases and J gave up 3 bases, with 4 bases separating them. Germline V gene data show CDR1 as DFQATT and CDR2 as SNEGSKA (reference sequence). CDR3 in amino acids: CSARRDTEAFF. In nucleotides, the CDR3 is TGCAGTGCTAGACGGGACACTGAAGCTTTCTTT.

Only a few counts were recorded for this clone. Other DNA sequences in this specimen translate into the identical CDR3. CDR3 sequence: CASGLGVNTEAFF. In nucleotides, the CDR3 is TGTGCTAGTGGTTTGGGAGTGAACACTGAAGCTTTCTTT. This rearrangement joins TRBV12-5 to TRBJ1-1; no firm D call. Trimming left V 1 base short and J 0 bases short, with 3 bases between. Germline CDR1 LGHNT, CDR2 FRNRAP. This CDR3 has 13 residues.

The count of this clone is one. The V call is TRBV15, the J call TRBJ2-1, with D tentatively TRBD2 (5 bases). CDR1 and CDR2 from the germline V gene are LNHNV and YYDKDF (reference sequence). The CDR3 extends over 17 amino acids. The V gene lost 0 bases and the J gene lost 2 bases, with 14 bases spanning the gap. For the CDR3, the DNA is TGTGCCACCAGCAGAGACCGGACCCGGGGAACCTACAATGAGCAGTTCTTC. Protein product: CATSRDRTRGTYNEQFF.

This sequence joins TRBV7-9 and TRBJ2-7; maybe TRBD2 (5 bases). V shed 0 bases and J shed 4 bases, with 16 bases lying between them. Germline V gives CDR1 SEHNR, CDR2 FQNEAQ (reference sequence). CDR3 size: 16 residues. For the CDR3, the DNA is TGTGCCAGCAGCTTAGCCCCTACACCCGGGGATTACGAGCAGTACTTC. It specifies CASSLAPTPGDYEQYF.

V and J are TRBV7-3 and TRBJ2-2; possible D gene TRBD2, 6 bases. The germline gives CDR1 SGHTA, CDR2 FQGTGA. The CDR3 runs to 14 residues. V shed 5 bases and J shed 6 bases, with 13 bases lying between them. This CDR3 reads CASSTRLVPGELFF. In nucleotides, the CDR3 is TGTGCCAGCAGCACCCGACTAGTTCCCGGGGAGCTGTTTTTT.

V gene TRBV5-6 combines with J gene TRBJ2-2; 10 nucleotides align to TRBD1. CDR1 and CDR2 from the germline V gene are SGHDT and YYEEEE. CDR3 length: 16 residues. With 2 bases clipped from V and 4 bases from J, the junction kept 5 bases outside the gene matches. This CDR3 is CASSLGDRGFTGELFF. In DNA form, the CDR3 reads TGTGCCAGCAGCTTAGGGGACAGGGGATTCACCGGGGAGCTGTTTTTT.

This clone was counted only a few times. The J gene is TRBJ2-3, the V gene TRBV28; no clear D gene. The CDR3 length is 14 residues. The ends were cut back, 6 bases at V and 0 bases at J, with 10 bases in the middle. Germline-derived CDR1 and CDR2 are MDHEN and SYDVKM. This CDR3 is CASRRPTSTDTQYF. DNA of the CDR3: TGTGCCAGCAGGAGGCCTACTAGCACAGATACGCAGTATTTT.